This T cell receptor beta chain derives from a study of identifying expanded T cells in peripheral blood. A note on this clone: Its antigen is not known.

Here immunoSEQ multiplex PCR was the method, and the copy in TCRdb shows in-frame clones only, minus some. Among roughly 100,000 clones listed, around 88% were seen once. Study-level points and caveats: Over approximately two and four weeks, about 15 and 19 clones changed, versus roughly 1.1 between replicates. Across healthy donors, higher total template counts meant significantly greater approximately 2-week count variance.

During the collection period, no donor immune events like infections were recorded. The CDR3 is 13 amino acids. V shed 6 bases and J shed 1 base, with 7 bases lying between them. Per germline, CDR1 LNHDA and CDR2 SQIVND (reference sequence). Specimen: blood. This chain links TRBV19 with TRBJ1-3, with a weak D call TRBD1 (6 bases). The sequence came from a person aged 18 to 70 in good health. The CDR3 sequence is CASRTGSGNTIYF. In DNA, the CDR3 is TGTGCCAGTAGGACAGGATCTGGAAACACCATATATTTT.